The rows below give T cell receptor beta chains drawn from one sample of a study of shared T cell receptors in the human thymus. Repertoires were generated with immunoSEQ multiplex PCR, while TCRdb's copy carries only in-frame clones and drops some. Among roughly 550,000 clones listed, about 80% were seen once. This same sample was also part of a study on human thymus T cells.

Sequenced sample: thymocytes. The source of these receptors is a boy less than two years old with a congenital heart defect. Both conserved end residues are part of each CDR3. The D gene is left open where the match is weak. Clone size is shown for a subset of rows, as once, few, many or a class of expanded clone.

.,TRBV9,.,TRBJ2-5,TGTGCCAGCAGCGTAAATGGGGGCGGGAGAGACCAAGAGACCCAGTACTTC,CASSVNGGGRDQETQYF
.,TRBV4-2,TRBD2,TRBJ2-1,TGTGCCAGCAGCCAAGATCTAGCGGGCAGTTACAATGAGCAGTTCTTC,CASSQDLAGSYNEQFF
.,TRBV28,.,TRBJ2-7,TGTGCCAGCAGGGGACTGAGAGCGGTACTATACGAGCAGTACTTC,CASRGLRAVLYEQYF
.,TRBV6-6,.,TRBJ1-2,TGTGCCAGCAGTAAAGACCCAGGTGGCTATGGCTACACCTTC,CASSKDPGGYGYTF
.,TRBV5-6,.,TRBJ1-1,TGTGCCAGCAGATGCCGGGGCCGCGGGGACAACACTGAAGCTTTCTTT,CASRCRGRGDNTEAFF
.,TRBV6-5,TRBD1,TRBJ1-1,TGTGCCAGCAGTTACCACCCCGGGACAGCGAACACTGAAGCTTTCTTT,CASSYHPGTANTEAFF
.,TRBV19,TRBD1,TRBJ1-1,TGTGCCAGTAGTCCGTTGGGGACAGCTGAAGCTTTCTTT,CASSPLGTAEAFF
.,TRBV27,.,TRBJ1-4,TGTGCCAGCAGTTCCCGGGGTGGGTTCCGGAAACTGTTTTTT,CASSSRGGFRKLFF
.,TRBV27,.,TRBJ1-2,TGTGCCAGCAGTTTATGTCCCAGGGCTTATGGCTACACCTTC,CASSLCPRAYGYTF
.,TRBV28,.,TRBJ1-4,TGTGCCAGCAGCCCGAGGGGGGGGAAAGAAAAACTGTTTTTT,CASSPRGGKEKLFF
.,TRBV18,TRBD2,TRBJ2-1,TGTGCCAGCTCACCTCCCACTAGCGGGATCTACAATGAGCAGTTCTTC,CASSPPTSGIYNEQFF
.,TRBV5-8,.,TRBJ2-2,TGTGCCAGCGAGATACCAACCGGGGAGCTGTTTTTT,CASEIPTGELFF
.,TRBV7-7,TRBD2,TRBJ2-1,TGTGCTAGCAGCTCCCCTCCTCCGGGACTAGCGGGAGGATTTTACAATGAGCAGTTCTTC,CASSSPPPGLAGGFYNEQFF
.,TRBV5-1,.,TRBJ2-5,TGCGCCAGCAGCCGACCCCAGGGTCCATCGAAAGAGACCCAGTACTTC,CASSRPQGPSKETQYF
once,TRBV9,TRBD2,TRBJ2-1,TGTGCCAGCAGTGCCCACCGAGGGGGACTAGCGGGGTACAATGAGCAGTTCTTC,CASSAHRGGLAGYNEQFF
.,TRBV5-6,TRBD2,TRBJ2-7,TGTGCCAGCAGCTCACGGACTAGCGGGACGAGCTCCTACGAGCAGTACTTC,CASSSRTSGTSSYEQYF
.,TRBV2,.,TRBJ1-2,TGTGCCAGCAGTGAACGACAGTCTTACCCCCAAGTCTATGGCTACACCTTC,CASSERQSYPQVYGYTF
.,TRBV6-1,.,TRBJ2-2,TGTGCCAGCAGTGAAGGCGGAGGGGGCGAATGGGAGCTGTTTTTT,CASSEGGGGEWELFF
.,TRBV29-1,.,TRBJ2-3,TGCAGCGTTGAGACTAGGGCTGATACGCAGTATTTT,CSVETRADTQYF
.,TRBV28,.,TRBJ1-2,TGTGCCAGCAGTTTGGTTTTTGCCGGTAACTATGGCTACACCTTC,CASSLVFAGNYGYTF
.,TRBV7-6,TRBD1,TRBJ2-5,TGTGCCAGCAGCTTACACGGGACAGCCCAAGAGACCCAGTACTTC,CASSLHGTAQETQYF
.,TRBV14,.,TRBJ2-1,TGTGCCAGCAGCCAACGAGCACGGGATGAGCAGTTCTTC,CASSQRARDEQFF
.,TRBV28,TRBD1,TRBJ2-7,TGTGCCAGCAGCCAAGACAGGGGGGTGGCGGGAAGGTCCTACGAGCAGTACTTC,CASSQDRGVAGRSYEQYF
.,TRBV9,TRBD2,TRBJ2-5,TGTGCCAGCAGCCATCGGGGGGAAGAGACCCAGTACTTC,CASSHRGEETQYF
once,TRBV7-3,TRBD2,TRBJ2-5,TGTGCCAGCAGCTCCACCTCGGGACTAGCGGGCGAGGGGGTGAGGGAGACCCAGTACTTC,CASSSTSGLAGEGVRETQYF
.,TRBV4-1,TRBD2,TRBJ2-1,TGCGCCAGCAGCCGGCCTCCTGTAGCGGGAGCAAGCGACAATGAGCAGTTCTTC,CASSRPPVAGASDNEQFF
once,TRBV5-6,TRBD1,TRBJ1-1,TGTGCCAGCAGCTTGCGGGCAGGGGGAAACACTGAAGCTTTCTTT,CASSLRAGGNTEAFF
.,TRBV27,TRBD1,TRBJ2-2,TGTGCCAGCAGTCATACCGGGACAGGTCCCTCCACCGGGGAGCTGTTTTTT,CASSHTGTGPSTGELFF
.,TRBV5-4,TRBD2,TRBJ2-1,TGTGCCAGCCTTCATACTAGCGGGAGTGTCGATGAGCAGTTCTTC,CASLHTSGSVDEQFF
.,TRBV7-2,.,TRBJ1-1,TGTGCCAGCAGCCCCCAGGGCCCTGAAGCTTTCTTT,CASSPQGPEAFF
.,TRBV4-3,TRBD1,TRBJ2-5,TGCGCCAGCAGCCATGGAGGACCGGGACAGGGGTGCGAGACCCAGTACTTC,CASSHGGPGQGCETQYF
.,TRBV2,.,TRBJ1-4,TGTGCCAGCAATACGGGTGAAAAACTGTTTTTT,CASNTGEKLFF
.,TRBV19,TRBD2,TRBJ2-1,TGTGCCAGTAGTATAGGATCCGTAGCGGGAGGTGGGTACAATGAGCAGTTCTTC,CASSIGSVAGGGYNEQFF
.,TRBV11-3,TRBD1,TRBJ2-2,TGTGCCAGCACCACCCCGGACAGGGCGAACACCGGGGAGCTGTTTTTT,CASTTPDRANTGELFF
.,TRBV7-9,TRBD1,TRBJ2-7,TGTGCCAGCAGCTTAAGGGGGCTTTCCCGGACAGGGTCCGAGCAGTACTTC,CASSLRGLSRTGSEQYF
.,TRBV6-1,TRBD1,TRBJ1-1,TGTGCCAGCAGTGAACGCGGAACAGGGGCCGAAGCTTTCTTT,CASSERGTGAEAFF
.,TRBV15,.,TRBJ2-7,TGTGCCACCAGCAGAGATGATTCTGGGCGTGGGTTTAGCTCCTACGAGCAGTACTTC,CATSRDDSGRGFSSYEQYF
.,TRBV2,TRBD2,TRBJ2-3,TGTGCCAGCAGTACGCGAGACCCTAGGACTAGCGGGACCGCCGGGGCAGATACGCAGTATTTT,CASSTRDPRTSGTAGADTQYF
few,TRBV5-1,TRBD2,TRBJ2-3,TGCGCCAGCAGCTTGGCCGTAGCGGGAGGGCAGGCAGATACGCAGTATTTT,CASSLAVAGGQADTQYF
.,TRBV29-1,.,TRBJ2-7,TGCAGCGTTATGGACTTCGGCTACGAGCAGTACTTC,CSVMDFGYEQYF
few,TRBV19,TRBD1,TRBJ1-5,TGTGCCAGTAGTACGGGACACCCCACAGGGGATAGCAATCAGCCCCAGCATTTT,CASSTGHPTGDSNQPQHF
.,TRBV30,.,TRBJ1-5,TGTGCCTGGAGTCTGTCAGGCCGATGGAATAGCAATCAGCCCCAGCATTTT,CAWSLSGRWNSNQPQHF
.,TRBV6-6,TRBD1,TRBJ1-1,TGTGCCAGCAGGGGACAGGAGGCGAGGGGCACTGAAGCTTTCTTT,CASRGQEARGTEAFF
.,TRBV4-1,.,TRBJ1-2,TGCGCCAGCAGCCTTTTGACAGAAAAGGGCTATGGCTACACCTTC,CASSLLTEKGYGYTF
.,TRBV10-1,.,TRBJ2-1,TGCGCCAGCAAAAGCAACAATGAGCAGTTCTTC,CASKSNNEQFF
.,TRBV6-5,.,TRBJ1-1,TGTGCCAGCAGTTACCCGCCCGGGAGGAACACTGAAGCTTTCTTT,CASSYPPGRNTEAFF
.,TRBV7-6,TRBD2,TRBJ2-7,TGTGCCAGCAGCCCACGCCCTGGAAGGGGAGCGGGAGGGCGGGGAGAGCAGTACTTC,CASSPRPGRGAGGRGEQYF
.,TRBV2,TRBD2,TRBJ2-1,TGTGCCAGCCGTAGCGGGGCCTCCTACAATGAGCAGTTCTTC,CASRSGASYNEQFF
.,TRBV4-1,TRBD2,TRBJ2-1,TGCGCCAGCAGCCAAGAGGAGCGAGCGGGAGGTTACAATGAGCAGTTCTTC,CASSQEERAGGYNEQFF
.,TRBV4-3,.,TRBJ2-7,TGCGCCAGCAGCCGTACTAGTTTCCACGAGCAGTACTTC,CASSRTSFHEQYF
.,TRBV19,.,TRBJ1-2,TGTGCCAGTAGTTTCCGACGGGGTAGGGGCTACACCTTC,CASSFRRGRGYTF
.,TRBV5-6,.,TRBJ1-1,TGTGCCAGCAGCTTTCGACAGACCCCGAACACTGAAGCTTTCTTT,CASSFRQTPNTEAFF
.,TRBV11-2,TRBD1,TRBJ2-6,TGTGCCAGCAGCGCCCAGGGGGCCTCTGGGGCCAACGTCCTGACTTTC,CASSAQGASGANVLTF
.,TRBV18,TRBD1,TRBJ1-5,TGTGCCAGCTCACTCCGACCCCACCGGGACAGGGGGAATCAGCCCCAGCATTTT,CASSLRPHRDRGNQPQHF